This passage covers 31 T cell receptor beta chains from one sample sequenced in a study of post-analysis software for immune sequencing data (dated by TCRdb to about 2015). The research as a whole found: Patients showed significantly higher frequencies than controls for roughly five TRBV segments, among them TRBV5-6, TRBV5-1 and TRBV20-1.

Libraries were built with PCR. The sequencing machine was an Illumina HiSeq 2500. To reduce PCR and sequencing biases, unique molecular identifiers were incorporated into the TCR beta cDNA libraries. TCRdb cleaned the public reads at Q25 with fastp, built clones with MiXCR and kept in-frame beta chains. Each entry merges the rows of one CDR3 protein and shows their most common DNA and genes. This sample has 650,000 to 850,000 distinct CDR3 sequences in its table, and 35% to 55% of those were observed once. The leading ten clones occupy 4.9% of the sample. The antigens these receptors bind are not known. What was sequenced was blood. Receptors were obtained from a girl aged 5-17 years with multiple sclerosis.

The chain carries TRBV7-3 and TRBJ2-1; 10 nucleotides align to TRBD2. CDR1 is SGHTA, CDR2 FQGTGA, per germline. J gave up 5 bases and V 0 bases, and 4 bases lay outside the gene matches. CDR3 length equals 16 residues. The DNA of the CDR3 is TGTGCCAGCAGCTTAACGGGGACTAGCGTCCACAATGAGCAGTTCTTC. It encodes CASSLTGTSVHNEQFF.

This clonotype was detected only a few times. V and J are TRBV7-6 and TRBJ2-5; weak D call: TRBD2 (6 bases). Per germline, CDR1 SGHVS and CDR2 FNYEAQ. The CDR3 totals 15 residues. With 0 bases removed from V and 11 bases from J, the gap between germline ends came to 19 bases. CDR3 sequence: CASSLAAGSYNEQYF. The CDR3 DNA reads TGTGCCAGCAGCTTAGCAGCGGGTTCCTACAATGAGCAGTACTTC.

On this clonotype itself: Mismatch with germline at one junction end may stem from a read error. The chain couples TRBV25-1 to TRBJ2-7; TRBD1 might be the D (6 bases). This CDR3 is 16 amino acids long. Germline lookup yields CDR1 MGHDK and CDR2 SYGVNS. The CDR3 DNA is TGTGCCGGCAGTGACGCGATGAGGGGGACCTCCTACGAGCAGTACTTC. Its translation: CAGSDAMRGTSYEQYF.

This sequence joins TRBV5-6 and TRBJ1-5, with D unclear. The CDR3 length is 14 residues. Looked up from germline, CDR1 is SGHDT and CDR2 is YYEEEE. V lost 8 bases and J 1 base, leaving 13 bases between the germline ends. CDR3 sequence (DNA): TGTGCCAGTGGGCGAGGCCTAAGCAATCAGCCCCAGCATTTT. This translates into CASGRGLSNQPQHF.

The chain employs TRBV13 and TRBJ1-1; D possibly corresponds to TRBD1 (5 bases). Germline assignment: CDR1 PRHDT and CDR2 FYEKMQ (reference sequence). V lost 0 bases and J 5 bases, leaving 10 bases between the germline ends. The CDR3 sequence is 14 residues long. In nucleotides, the CDR3 is TGTGCCAGCAGCTTAGGGTATGGGGGGACTGAAGCTTTCTTT. Amino acids: CASSLGYGGTEAFF.

The chain joins TRBV5-1 to TRBJ1-2; D possibly corresponds to TRBD1 (6 bases). CDR1 and CDR2 (germline): SGHRS, YFSETQ. This CDR3 spans 17 amino acids. Trimming stripped 1 base from V and 0 bases from J, with 16 bases between. CDR3 loop: CASSLTRTEIANYGYTF. CDR3 in DNA: TGCGCCAGCAGCTTGACCCGGACAGAGATCGCTAACTATGGCTACACCTTC. The whole variable domain, filled in from reference TRBV5-1 and TRBJ1-2, reads KAGVTQTPRYLIKTRGQQVTLSCSPISGHRSVSWYQQTPGQGLQFLFEYFSETQRNKGNFPGRFSGRQFSNSRSEMNVSTLELGDSALYLCASSLTRTEIANYGYTFGSGTRLTVV.

This chain joins TRBV27 and TRBJ1-1; no clear D. Looked up from germline, CDR1 is MNHEY and CDR2 is SMNVEV (reference sequence). This CDR3 is 14 amino acids long. Trimming shortened V by 6 bases and J by 3 bases, and 14 bases separated the two germline ends. CDR3 DNA sequence: TGTGCCAGCAGCTCCCGGGGTTTCTACACTGAAGCTTTCTTT. The encoded protein is CASSSRGFYTEAFF.

V is TRBV7-9 and J is TRBJ2-1; D remains unclear. This CDR3 is 16 amino acids long. Per germline, CDR1 SEHNR and CDR2 FQNEAQ (reference sequence). Trimming took 3 bases from V and 1 from J, leaving 13 bases between them. In DNA form, the CDR3 reads TGTGCCAGCAGCTTTAGGCTGGGGTTATCCTACAATGAGCAGTTCTTC. It yields the protein CASSFRLGLSYNEQFF.

The CDR3 coding sequence is TGCGCCAGCAGCCAGGGACAGGGTAGATTGTACGAGCAGTACTTC. It translates to CASSQGQGRLYEQYF. The V and J genes are TRBV4-3 and TRBJ2-7, with 9 bases identical to TRBD1. The length of the CDR3 is 15 residues. Trimming at V came to 3 bases and at J to 4 bases, leaving 7 bases not matched to a gene. CDR1 LGHNA and CDR2 YSLEER come from the germline V gene.

This chain uses TRBV6-1 with TRBJ1-4; the D gene is possibly TRBD1 (6 bases). Germline V gene lookup returns CDR1 MNHNS and CDR2 SASEGT. The ends were cut back, 8 bases at V and 8 bases at J, with 15 bases in the middle. The CDR3 totals 13 residues. The CDR3 nucleotides read TGTGCCAGCTTAGTAGGGGGAATCGAAAAACTGTTTTTT. Translating gives CASLVGGIEKLFF.

J is TRBJ1-2 and V is TRBV2; D call uncertain. Trimming stripped 7 bases from V and 8 bases from J, with 8 bases between. CDR1 is SNHLY, CDR2 FYNNEI, per germline. The CDR3 is 10 residues long. DNA for the CDR3: TGTGCCAGCAATGTAAAGGGCTACACCTTC. Protein sequence: CASNVKGYTF.

The chain is built from TRBV20-1 and TRBJ2-7, with TRBD2 matching 12 bases. Unmatched junction bases numbered 5, after V lost 0 bases and J lost 5 bases. The CDR3 spans 15 residues. Germline assignment: CDR1 DFQATT and CDR2 SNEGSKA (reference sequence). This CDR3 is CSARDLTSGSHEQYF. Written as DNA, the CDR3 is TGCAGTGCTAGAGATCTGACTAGCGGGAGCCACGAGCAGTACTTC.

With respect to this clonotype: One end of the junction varies from germline; a read error may be responsible. The chain joins TRBV24-1 to TRBJ2-2, with TRBD2 as a possible D gene (7 bases). CDR3 length equals 15 residues. Germline V gene sequence: CDR1 KGHDR, CDR2 SFDVKD. CDR3 coding DNA: TGTGCCACCAGTGATTCGAGGGCAGGGGAGGGGGAGCGGTTTTTT. This codes for CATSDSRAGEGERFF.

The chain links TRBV7-3 to TRBJ2-1, with D tentatively TRBD1 (5 bases). The CDR3 covers 14 residues. The V end lost 2 bases, the J end lost 7 bases, and 12 bases lay between the germline ends. Germline V lookup: CDR1 SGHTA, CDR2 FQGTGA. Written as DNA, the CDR3 is TGTGCCAGCAGCTTATTGGGGCTGGGGAATGAGCAGTTCTTC. This translates into CASSLLGLGNEQFF.

This chain uses TRBV12-3 or TRBV12-4 with TRBJ2-3; the D gene could be TRBD1 or TRBD2 (5 bases each). This CDR3 is built from 15 residues. The V end lost 11 bases, the J end lost 1 base, and 19 bases lay between the germline ends. Written as DNA, the CDR3 is TGTGCCGTCAAGGAGGACCTAGGGGGCACAGATACGCAGTATTTT. This codes for CAVKEDLGGTDTQYF.

This rearrangement joins TRBV13 to TRBJ2-3, with 12 bases matching TRBD2. CDR1 PRHDT and CDR2 FYEKMQ come from the germline V gene (reference sequence). The CDR3 consists of 15 residues. Trimming removed 5 bases from V and 5 bases from J; junction bases left unmatched: 5. As DNA, the CDR3 is TGTGCCAGCAGCAAACGGACTAGCGGGAAAGATACGCAGTATTTT. Translation: CASSKRTSGKDTQYF. Supplemented by reference TRBV13 and TRBJ2-3, the full variable domain reads AAGVIQSPRHLIKEKRETATLKCYPIPRHDTVYWYQQGPGQDPQFLISFYEKMQSDKGSIPDRFSAQQFSDYHSELNMSSLELGDSALYFCASSKRTSGKDTQYFGPGTRLTVL.

The chain uses TRBV10-2 and TRBJ2-5; D tentatively fits TRBD1 or TRBD2 (7 bases each). Between the trimmed V and J ends, which lost 2 bases and 12 bases, there was a span of 16 bases. Germline V gene sequence: CDR1 WSHSY, CDR2 SAAADI. This CDR3 has 13 residues. Written as DNA, the CDR3 is TGCGCCAGCAGTGAGGACAGGGCGGGGGCCGAGTACTTC. Its protein is CASSEDRAGAEYF.

The chain has TRBV10-3 and TRBJ1-1; 9 bases map to TRBD1. CDR1 and CDR2 from the germline V gene are ENHRY and SYGVKD. This CDR3 region has 14 residues. V gave up 9 bases and J gave up 3 bases; unmatched junction bases: 8. CDR3 protein: CAISTGGGHTEAFF. In DNA form, the CDR3 reads TGTGCCATTTCGACAGGGGGAGGTCACACTGAAGCTTTCTTT.

The V and J genes are TRBV3-1 and TRBJ2-1, with 8 bases that match TRBD2. V gave up 2 bases and J gave up 5 bases; unmatched junction bases: 11. CDR1 is LGHDT, CDR2 YNNKEL, per germline (reference sequence). The CDR3 is made up of 17 amino acids. The CDR3 loop reads CASSQPPSGSKNNEQFF. Here the CDR3 DNA reads TGTGCCAGCAGCCAACCCCCCAGCGGGAGTAAAAACAATGAGCAGTTCTTC.

This clonotype was observed a handful of times. The rearrangement uses TRBV29-1 and TRBJ1-2, with 7 bases that match TRBD1. This CDR3 has 11 amino acids. Germline V gives CDR1 SQVTM, CDR2 ANQGSEA. Trimming at V came to 7 bases and at J to 2 bases, leaving 1 base not matched to a gene. CDR3 bases: TGCAGCGCGGGACAGAACTATGGCTACACCTTC. The encoded protein is CSAGQNYGYTF.

The chain uses TRBV29-1 and TRBJ2-7, with 9 bases that match TRBD1. Unmatched junction bases numbered 7, after V lost 6 bases and J lost 4 bases. Germline CDR1 and CDR2: SQVTM and ANQGSEA. The length of the CDR3 is 13 residues. CDR3 loop: CSVRTGDEYEQYF. DNA for the CDR3: TGCAGCGTGCGGACAGGGGATGAGTACGAGCAGTACTTC.

The genes are TRBV3-1 and TRBJ2-7; maybe TRBD2 (5 bases). CDR1 LGHDT and CDR2 YNNKEL come from the germline V gene (reference sequence). The V end was cut by 1 base, the J end by 2 bases, with 12 bases between. This CDR3 comprises 15 residues. The CDR3 DNA follows: TGTGCCAGCAGCCAAGGCGAAGCGGCCCCCTACGAGCAGTACTTC. Translating it yields CASSQGEAAPYEQYF.

The rearrangement joins TRBV14 to TRBJ2-4; 7 bases fit TRBD1. The end of the DNA fits TRBJ2-7 better, so the J call may be wrong. CDR1 is SGHDN and CDR2 is FVKESK in the germline V gene. This CDR3 is 15 amino acids long. CDR3 nucleotides: TGTGCCAGCAGCCGGAACGACAGGGTGAGCTACGAGCAGTACTTC. It codes for CASSRNDRVSYEQYF.

The V gene is TRBV3-1, the J gene TRBJ2-4, with D maybe TRBD1 (6 bases). The CDR3 is 12 residues long. Germline-derived CDR1 and CDR2 are LGHDT and YNNKEL (reference sequence). Between the trimmed V and J ends, which lost 5 bases and 8 bases, there was a span of 10 bases. The CDR3, as DNA: TGTGCCAGCAGCGGGACACGGGACATTCAGTACTTC. Protein sequence: CASSGTRDIQYF.

The chain is built from TRBV6-5 and TRBJ1-1; D may be TRBD1 (6 bases). CDR1 and CDR2 from the germline V gene are MNHEY and SVGAGI. Trimming stripped 6 bases from V and 7 bases from J, with 18 bases between. There are 14 residues in the CDR3. This CDR3 is CASSLTMSGHEAFF. The DNA for the CDR3 is TGTGCCAGCAGCCTCACAATGTCGGGACATGAAGCTTTCTTT.

This clonotype was observed a few times. The chain's CDR3 is CASSYGTTTSWFF. Here the CDR3 DNA reads TGTGCCAGCAGTTACGGGACTACGACTTCTTGGTTCTTC. The V gene is TRBV6-6, the J gene TRBJ2-1, with 7 nucleotides matching TRBD2. Germline CDR1 is MNHNY and CDR2 is SVGAGI (reference sequence). V lost 2 bases, J lost 15 bases, and 10 bases stayed unmatched. This CDR3 contains 13 residues.

The chain couples TRBV10-3 to TRBJ2-5, with 10 bases that match TRBD1. The J call is in doubt because the DNA end fits TRBJ2-7 better. The CDR3 sequence is 13 residues long. Germline V lookup: CDR1 ENHRY, CDR2 SYGVKD. The CDR3 DNA sequence: TGTGCCATCAGGGGGACAGGGGAGGGCGAGCAGTACTTC. Encoded protein: CAIRGTGEGEQYF.

This clonotype has more than one count but fewer than ten. The V gene is TRBV20-1, the J gene TRBJ2-7; TRBD2 matches 7 bases. The V segment lost 0 bases and the J segment 1 base; nucleotides outside the gene matches: 12. From germline, CDR1 is DFQATT and CDR2 SNEGSKA (reference sequence). CDR3 length: 17 residues. CDR3: CSAREPGLGAGSYEQYF. For the CDR3, the DNA is TGCAGTGCTAGAGAACCAGGCCTAGGAGCGGGGTCCTACGAGCAGTACTTC.

V is TRBV5-5 and J is TRBJ1-6; D is uncertain. The CDR3 length is 14 residues. Trimming shortened V by 2 bases and J by 7 bases, and 10 bases separated the two germline ends. Germline V CDR1 and CDR2: SGHKS, YYEKEE (reference sequence). The CDR3 DNA reads as TGTGCCAGCAGCTTTGGAGACCCCAATTCACCCCTCCACTTT. Translating it yields CASSFGDPNSPLHF.

This clonotype was detected a few times. The chain recombines TRBV7-9 with TRBJ2-5, with TRBD1 identical over 7 bases. Per germline, CDR1 SEHNR and CDR2 FQNEAQ (reference sequence). The CDR3 runs to 15 residues. V dropped 5 bases and J dropped 5; count of bases not matched to a gene: 11. CDR3 protein: CASSDLTGLGETQYF. CDR3 bases: TGTGCCAGCAGCGACTTGACAGGGTTAGGGGAGACCCAGTACTTC.

The count of this clonotype is one. V is TRBV27 and J is TRBJ2-7; D perhaps matches TRBD2 (7 bases). V was shortened by 4 bases and J by 5 bases, with 18 bases between the two germline ends. Germline loops: CDR1 MNHEY, CDR2 SMNVEV (reference sequence). This CDR3 has 15 residues. This CDR3 reads CASSSGGREIDEQYF. The CDR3, as DNA: TGTGCCAGCAGTTCCGGGGGGCGGGAGATCGACGAGCAGTACTTC.